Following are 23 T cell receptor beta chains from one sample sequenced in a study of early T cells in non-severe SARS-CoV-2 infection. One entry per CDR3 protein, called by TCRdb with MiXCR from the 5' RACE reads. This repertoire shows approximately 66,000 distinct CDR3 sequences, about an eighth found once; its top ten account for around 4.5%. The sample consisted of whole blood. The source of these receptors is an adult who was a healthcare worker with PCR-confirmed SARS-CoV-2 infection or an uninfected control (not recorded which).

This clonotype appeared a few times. In nucleotides, the CDR3 is TGTGCCAGCAGTTTAACGACAGGGCACTATGGCTACACCTTC. The encoded protein is CASSLTTGHYGYTF. This chain links TRBV27 with TRBJ1-2; 7 bases are a match to TRBD1. The trim removed 2 bases at V and 3 bases at J, leaving 3 bases unmatched. CDR3 length: 14 amino acids. Germline V CDR1 and CDR2: MNHEY, SMNVEV (reference sequence).

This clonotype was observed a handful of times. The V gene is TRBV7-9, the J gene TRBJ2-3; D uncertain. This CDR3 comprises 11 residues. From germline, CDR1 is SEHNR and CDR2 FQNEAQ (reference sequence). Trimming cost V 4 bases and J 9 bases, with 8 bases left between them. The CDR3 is CASSSVGTQYF. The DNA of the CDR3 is TGTGCCAGCAGCTCAGTCGGGACGCAGTATTTT.

CDR3 region: CASSQLGQGYEQYF. The CDR3, as DNA: TGCGCCAGCAGCCAACTGGGACAGGGCTACGAGCAGTACTTC. The chain couples TRBV4-1 to TRBJ2-7, with 9 positions matching TRBD1. V was pared by 2 bases and J by 3 bases, with 2 bases of the junction left unmatched. CDR1 MGHRA and CDR2 YSYEKL come from the germline V gene. The CDR3 sequence is 14 residues long.

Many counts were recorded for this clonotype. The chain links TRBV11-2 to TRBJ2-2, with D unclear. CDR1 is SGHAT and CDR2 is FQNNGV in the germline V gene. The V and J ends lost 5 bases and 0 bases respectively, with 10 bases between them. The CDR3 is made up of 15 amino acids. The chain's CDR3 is CASSLTATNTGELFF. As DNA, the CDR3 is TGTGCCAGCAGCCTTACAGCTACGAACACCGGGGAGCTGTTTTTT.

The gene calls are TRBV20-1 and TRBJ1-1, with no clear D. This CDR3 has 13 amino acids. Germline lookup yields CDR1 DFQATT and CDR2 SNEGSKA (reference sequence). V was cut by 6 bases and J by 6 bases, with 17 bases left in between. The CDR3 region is CSATSGFTPEAFF. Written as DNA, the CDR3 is TGCAGTGCCACCTCCGGCTTTACTCCTGAAGCTTTCTTT.

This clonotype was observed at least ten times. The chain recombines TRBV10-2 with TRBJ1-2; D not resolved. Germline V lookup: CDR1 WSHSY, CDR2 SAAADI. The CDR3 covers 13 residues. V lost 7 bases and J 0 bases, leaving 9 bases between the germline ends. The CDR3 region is CASNEEPNYGYTF. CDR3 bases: TGCGCCAGCAACGAGGAACCTAACTATGGCTACACCTTC.

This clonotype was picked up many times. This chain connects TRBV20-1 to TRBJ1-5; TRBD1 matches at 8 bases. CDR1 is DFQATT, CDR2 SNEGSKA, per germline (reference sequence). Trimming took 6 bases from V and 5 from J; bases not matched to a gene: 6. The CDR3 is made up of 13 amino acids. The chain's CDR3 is CSARGQGHQPQHF. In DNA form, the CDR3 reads TGCAGTGCCCGAGGACAGGGCCATCAGCCCCAGCATTTT.

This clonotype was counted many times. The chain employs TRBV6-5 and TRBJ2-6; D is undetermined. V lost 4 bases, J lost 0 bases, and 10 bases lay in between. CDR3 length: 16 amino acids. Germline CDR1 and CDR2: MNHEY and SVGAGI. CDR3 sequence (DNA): TGTGCCAGCAGTTCCCTACCCTACTCTGGGGCCAACGTCCTGACTTTC. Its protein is CASSSLPYSGANVLTF.

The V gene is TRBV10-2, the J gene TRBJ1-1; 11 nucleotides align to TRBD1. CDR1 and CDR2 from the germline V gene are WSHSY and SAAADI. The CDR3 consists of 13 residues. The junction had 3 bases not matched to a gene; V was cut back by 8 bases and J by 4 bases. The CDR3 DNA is TGCGCCAGCGGACAGGGGGCCTCCACTGAAGCTTTCTTT. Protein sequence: CASGQGASTEAFF.

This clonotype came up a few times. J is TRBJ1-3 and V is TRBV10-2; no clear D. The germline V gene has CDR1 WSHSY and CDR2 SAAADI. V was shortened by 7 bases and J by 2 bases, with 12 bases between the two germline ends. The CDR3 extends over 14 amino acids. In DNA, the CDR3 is TGCGCCAGCACCAAGGACGGGGCTGGAAACACCATATATTTT. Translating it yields CASTKDGAGNTIYF.

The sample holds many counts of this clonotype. CDR3 region: CASSELSGGEQYF. The CDR3 bases are TGCGCCAGCAGTGAGTTGTCCGGGGGAGAGCAGTACTTC. The V call is TRBV10-1, the J call TRBJ2-7; D is possibly TRBD2 (6 bases). CDR3 size: 13 residues. Germline V gene lookup returns CDR1 WNHNN and CDR2 SYGVQD (reference sequence). Trimming stripped 1 base from V and 7 bases from J, with 11 bases between.

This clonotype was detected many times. The CDR3 here is CASSQGSYKTSGNTIYF. The CDR3, as DNA: TGCGCCAGCAGCCAAGGCTCATATAAAACCTCTGGAAACACCATATATTTT. The chain links TRBV4-1 to TRBJ1-3; no definite D call. The germline CDR1 and CDR2 sequences are MGHRA and YSYEKL. This CDR3 is built from 17 residues. V was trimmed by 1 base and J by 0 bases, leaving 13 bases between them.

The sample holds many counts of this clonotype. The CDR3 DNA reads TGTGCCATCAGTCGACAGCGATCTATGAACACTGAAGCTTTCTTT. Translating it yields CAISRQRSMNTEAFF. The chain uses TRBV10-3 and TRBJ1-1; D is possibly TRBD1 (5 bases). V was trimmed by 5 bases and J by 0 bases, leaving 13 bases between them. CDR3 length: 15 amino acids. Per the germline V gene, CDR1 is ENHRY and CDR2 is SYGVKD.

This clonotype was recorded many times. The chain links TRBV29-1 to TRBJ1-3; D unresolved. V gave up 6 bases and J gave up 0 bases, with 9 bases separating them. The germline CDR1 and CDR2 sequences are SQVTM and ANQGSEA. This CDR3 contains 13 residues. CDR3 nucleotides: TGCAGCGTGCTGGAGATCTCTGGAAACACCATATATTTT. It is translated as CSVLEISGNTIYF.

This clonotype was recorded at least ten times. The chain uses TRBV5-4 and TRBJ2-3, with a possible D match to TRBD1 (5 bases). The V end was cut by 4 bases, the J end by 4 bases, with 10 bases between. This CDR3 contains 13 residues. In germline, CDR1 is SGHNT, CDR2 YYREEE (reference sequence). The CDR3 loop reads CASSPETADTQYF. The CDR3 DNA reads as TGTGCCAGCAGCCCGGAGACAGCAGATACGCAGTATTTT.

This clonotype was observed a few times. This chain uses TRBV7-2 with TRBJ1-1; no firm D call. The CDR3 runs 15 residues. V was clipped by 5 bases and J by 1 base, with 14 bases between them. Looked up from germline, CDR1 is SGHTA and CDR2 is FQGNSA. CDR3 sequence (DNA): TGTGCCAGCAGCCCATCCCCCGCCAGGAACACTGAAGCTTTCTTT. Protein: CASSPSPARNTEAFF. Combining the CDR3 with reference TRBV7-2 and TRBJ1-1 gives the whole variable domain GAGVSQSPSNKVTEKGKDVELRCDPISGHTALYWYRQSLGQGLEFLIYFQGNSAPDKSGLPSDRFSAERTGGSVSTLTIQRTQQEDSAVYLCASSPSPARNTEAFFGQGTRLTVV.

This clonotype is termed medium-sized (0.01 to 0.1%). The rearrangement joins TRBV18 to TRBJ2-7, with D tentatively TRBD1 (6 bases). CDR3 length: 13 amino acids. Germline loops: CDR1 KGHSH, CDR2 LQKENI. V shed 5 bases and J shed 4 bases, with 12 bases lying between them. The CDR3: CASSSQGSYEQYF. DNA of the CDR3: TGTGCCAGCTCATCACAGGGAAGTTACGAGCAGTACTTC.

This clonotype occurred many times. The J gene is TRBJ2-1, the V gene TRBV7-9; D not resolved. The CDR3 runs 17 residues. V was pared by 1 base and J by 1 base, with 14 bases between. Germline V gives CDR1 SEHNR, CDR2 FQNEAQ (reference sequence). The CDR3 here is CASSLVGFELSYNEQFF. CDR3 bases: TGTGCCAGCAGCTTAGTAGGCTTCGAGCTATCCTACAATGAGCAGTTCTTC.

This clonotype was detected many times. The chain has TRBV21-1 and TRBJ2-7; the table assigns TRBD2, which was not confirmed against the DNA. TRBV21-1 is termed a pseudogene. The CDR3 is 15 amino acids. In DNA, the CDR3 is TGTGCCAGCAGCAAAGTATTAGCGGAAACAAAAGAGCAGTACTTC. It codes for CASSKVLAETKEQYF.

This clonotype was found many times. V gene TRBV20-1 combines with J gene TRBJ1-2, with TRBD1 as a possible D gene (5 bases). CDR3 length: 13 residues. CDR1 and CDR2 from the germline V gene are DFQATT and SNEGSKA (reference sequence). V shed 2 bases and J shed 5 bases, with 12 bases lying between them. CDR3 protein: CSARPRGDYGYTF. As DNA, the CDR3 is TGCAGTGCTAGACCGAGAGGGGATTATGGCTACACCTTC.

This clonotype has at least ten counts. The CDR3 region has the DNA TGCAGCGTAGCGACTAGCGGAAGCACAGATACGCAGTATTTT. This encodes CSVATSGSTDTQYF. V gene TRBV29-1 combines with J gene TRBJ2-3, with TRBD2 identical over 9 bases. In germline, CDR1 is SQVTM, CDR2 ANQGSEA. This CDR3 spans 14 amino acids. The V gene end was trimmed by 6 bases and the J gene end by 0 bases; junction bases not matched to a gene: 4.

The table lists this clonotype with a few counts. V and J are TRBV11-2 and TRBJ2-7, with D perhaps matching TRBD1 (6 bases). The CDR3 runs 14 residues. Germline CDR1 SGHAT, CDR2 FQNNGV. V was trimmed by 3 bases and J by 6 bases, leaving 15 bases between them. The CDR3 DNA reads TGTGCCAGCAGCTTTGTCGCTGTAGGGGGCGAGCAGTACTTC. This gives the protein CASSFVAVGGEQYF.

CDR3: CASSLGQLDRNTEAFF. In nucleotides, the CDR3 is TGTGCCAGCAGCTTGGGACAGCTCGATCGAAACACTGAAGCTTTCTTT. This chain joins TRBV7-9 and TRBJ1-1; 7 nucleotides agree with TRBD1. CDR3 length: 16 amino acids. The germline gives CDR1 SEHNR, CDR2 FQNEAQ (reference sequence). The trim removed 3 bases at V and 2 bases at J, leaving 9 bases unmatched.